One sample yielded the 18 T cell receptor beta chains listed below, sequenced in a study of T-cell memory formation after mild COVID-19. TCRdb recomputed calls from the 5' RACE reads with MiXCR, one row per CDR3 protein. Of under 450,000 distinct CDR3 sequences in the sample, 20% to 30% were seen once. Source material: PBMCs or a T cell subset sorted from them (not recorded which). The receptors shown here come from an adult woman who had mild COVID-19 (a few samples of this study predate the infection). Cell type and time point are not known.

This clonotype was counted many times. J is TRBJ2-7 and V is TRBV24-1; a weak D match, TRBD1 (5 bases). CDR1 is KGHDR, CDR2 SFDVKD, per germline. The CDR3 is 13 residues long. Trimming pared 2 bases from V and 7 bases from J, leaving 11 bases between. Here the CDR3 reads CATSDWQGREQYF. The CDR3 bases are TGTGCCACCAGTGATTGGCAGGGTAGAGAGCAGTACTTC.

This chain joins TRBV29-1 and TRBJ2-5; D may be TRBD1 (5 bases). The CDR3 is 13 amino acids. Trimming removed 5 bases at V and 4 bases at J, with 14 bases between. Germline values: CDR1 SQVTM, CDR2 ANQGSEA. The CDR3 bases are TGCAGCGTTCAGGGTGGGTGGCGAGAGACCCAGTACTTC. As protein: CSVQGGWRETQYF.

A few counts support this clonotype. The chain carries TRBV5-6 and TRBJ2-7; tentatively, D is TRBD1 or TRBD2 (6 bases each). The V end was cut by 3 bases, the J end by 7 bases, with 17 bases between. CDR1 is SGHDT and CDR2 is YYEEEE in the germline V gene. The length of the CDR3 is 14 residues. CDR3 protein: CASSSWGDIEEQYF. The CDR3, as DNA: TGTGCCAGCAGCTCTTGGGGGGACATCGAAGAGCAGTACTTC.

The rearrangement joins TRBV5-1 to TRBJ1-1; D is uncertain. The CDR3 is made up of 14 amino acids. Germline-derived CDR1 and CDR2 are SGHRS and YFSETQ. The ends were cut back, 5 bases at V and 0 bases at J, with 11 bases in the middle. CDR3 sequence reads: CASRAEMLNTEAFF. The DNA for the CDR3 is TGCGCCAGCAGAGCGGAGATGTTGAACACTGAAGCTTTCTTT.

The chain combines TRBV4-3 with TRBJ2-7; 7 positions agree with TRBD1. The junction had 8 bases not matched to a gene; V was cut back by 1 base and J by 5 bases. Germline CDR1 LGHNA, CDR2 YSLEER. The CDR3 consists of 15 residues. As DNA, the CDR3 is TGCGCCAGCAGCCAAGGGTTGGGACAGTTAGACGAGCAGTACTTC. Translating gives CASSQGLGQLDEQYF.

V is TRBV4-3 and J is TRBJ2-3, with TRBD2 matching 12 bases. The CDR3 runs 16 residues. Trimming cost V 4 bases and J 4 bases; bases outside gene matches: 6. CDR1 and CDR2 (germline): LGHNA, YSLEER. The CDR3 sequence is CASSRSTSGSPDTQYF. CDR3 DNA sequence: TGCGCCAGCAGCCGGTCGACTAGCGGGAGCCCAGATACGCAGTATTTT.

In its sample, this clonotype was seen a few times. CDR3 region: CATSDSLGDVTKGGQFF. For the CDR3, the DNA is TGTGCCACCAGTGATTCCTTGGGGGATGTAACCAAGGGGGGGCAGTTCTTC. The rearrangement uses TRBV24-1 and TRBJ2-1; tentatively, D is TRBD1 or TRBD2 (6 bases each). The CDR3 is made up of 17 amino acids. Per the germline V gene, CDR1 is KGHDR and CDR2 is SFDVKD. V lost 2 bases, J lost 12 bases, and 25 bases lay in between.

The chain has TRBV4-3 and TRBJ2-2; D uncertain. V gave up 2 bases and J gave up 6 bases, with 10 bases separating them. CDR1 and CDR2 (germline): LGHNA, YSLEER. The length of the CDR3 is 14 residues. The CDR3 DNA is TGCGCCAGCAGCCAAAAGGAGTGGCCCGGGGAGCTGTTTTTT. It translates to CASSQKEWPGELFF.

The rearrangement joins TRBV4-1 to TRBJ2-7; no clear D. V lost 4 bases, J lost 4 bases, and 20 bases lay in between. This CDR3 spans 16 amino acids. The germline V gene encodes CDR1 MGHRA and CDR2 YSYEKL. As DNA, the CDR3 is TGCGCCAGCAGCCGCCGATATGCGGATGGGGAATACGAGCAGTACTTC. This sequence encodes CASSRRYADGEYEQYF.

The chain employs TRBV7-6 and TRBJ2-3; 14 bases match TRBD2. Germline loops: CDR1 SGHVS, CDR2 FNYEAQ. Trimming took 1 base from V and 0 from J; bases not matched to a gene: 12. This CDR3 has 21 residues. The CDR3: CASSLEPGLAGAYSSTDTQYF. Written as DNA, the CDR3 is TGTGCCAGCAGCTTAGAGCCGGGACTAGCGGGAGCTTACTCCAGCACAGATACGCAGTATTTT.

As to this clonotype: Germline and junction disagree at one end, which may indicate a read error. The chain carries TRBV6-2 or TRBV6-3 and TRBJ1-5; 10 positions match TRBD1. This CDR3 has 12 amino acids. CDR1 is MNHEY, CDR2 SVGEGT, per germline. CDR3 region: CASSFGQGGNLF. As DNA, the CDR3 is TGTGCCAGCAGTTTCGGACAGGGGGGAAATCTGTTT.

This clonotype has only a few counts. This rearrangement joins TRBV30 to TRBJ2-1; D might be TRBD1 (5 bases). The CDR3 totals 13 residues. Trimming shortened V by 7 bases and J by 9 bases, and 19 bases separated the two germline ends. The V gene's germline CDR1 is GTSNPN and CDR2 SVGIG (reference sequence). For the CDR3, the DNA is TGTGCCTCTCGGACACAGTTACGCGCTGAGCAGTTCTTC. Translation gives CASRTQLRAEQFF.

This clonotype was counted a few times. This sequence joins TRBV3-1 and TRBJ2-1; no clear D. With 0 bases removed from V and 3 bases from J, the gap between germline ends came to 12 bases. This CDR3 has 16 residues. CDR1 is LGHDT and CDR2 is YNNKEL in the germline V gene (reference sequence). CDR3 sequence reads: CASSQESSNYYNEQFF. CDR3 DNA sequence: TGTGCCAGCAGCCAAGAGAGCAGTAACTACTACAATGAGCAGTTCTTC.

The rearrangement links TRBV30 to TRBJ2-7, with D uncertain. Germline CDR1 and CDR2: GTSNPN and SVGIG (reference sequence). The V end lost 0 bases, the J end lost 6 bases, and 9 bases lay between the germline ends. The length of the CDR3 is 12 residues. CDR3 amino acids: CAWSVLRPEQYF. In nucleotides, the CDR3 is TGTGCCTGGAGTGTCCTACGGCCCGAGCAGTACTTC.

This chain links TRBV7-9 with TRBJ1-4; possibly TRBD1 for D (6 bases). V dropped 5 bases and J dropped 13 bases, with 17 bases sitting between them. Germline V gene sequence: CDR1 SEHNR, CDR2 FQNEAQ (reference sequence). The CDR3 contains 13 residues. CDR3 protein: CASSPFTGPTLFF. CDR3 sequence (DNA): TGTGCCAGCAGCCCATTTACAGGGCCCACACTGTTTTTT.

The chain uses TRBV30 and TRBJ1-1, with 9 bases fitting TRBD1. V lost 3 bases to trimming and J lost 4 bases; unmatched junction nucleotides: 3. Per the germline V gene, CDR1 is GTSNPN and CDR2 is SVGIG (reference sequence). This CDR3 region has 13 residues. The chain's CDR3 is CAWSATGGTEAFF. CDR3 sequence (DNA): TGTGCCTGGAGCGCGACAGGGGGCACTGAAGCTTTCTTT.

V and J are TRBV5-1 and TRBJ2-5, with 9 bases that match TRBD2. The CDR3 is 14 amino acids. Trimming removed 4 bases from V and 9 bases from J; junction bases left unmatched: 10. Looked up from germline, CDR1 is SGHRS and CDR2 is YFSETQ. CDR3 in DNA: TGCGCCAGCAGCGCAAGACTAGCGGAGACGCCCCAGTACTTC. It codes for CASSARLAETPQYF.

This clonotype was counted between two and nine times. The chain combines TRBV15 with TRBJ2-7, with TRBD1 identical over 7 bases. The CDR3 runs 17 residues. V trimming: 0 bases; J trimming: 1 base; junction bases outside the gene matches: 9. The V gene's germline CDR1 is LNHNV and CDR2 YYDKDF (reference sequence). The CDR3 region has the DNA TGTGCCACCAGCAGAGATCCCGCCAGGGGGTTATCCTACGAGCAGTACTTC. Residues: CATSRDPARGLSYEQYF.